The 26 T cell receptor beta chains in this list originate from one sample, sequenced in a study of cytomegalovirus exposure and HLA in healthy donors. The PCR was carried out with 60 Vbeta primers and 13 Jbeta primers. Using immunoSEQ multiplex PCR, the repertoire was profiled, and TCRdb retains in-frame clones only, with some absent. The sample spans 220,000 or so clones; the ten largest clones claim about 1%. The sample comprised PBMCs. The receptors were gathered from a girl aged 2-9 years in good health and CMV-seropositive.

The genes are TRBV5-1 and TRBJ1-1; TRBD1 matches at 7 bases. The CDR3 totals 14 residues. The germline CDR1 and CDR2 sequences are SGHRS and YFSETQ. V dropped 2 bases and J dropped 8; count of bases not matched to a gene: 9. The CDR3 nucleotides read TGCGCCAGCAGCTTACGGCTCGACAGGGCGGAAGCTTTCTTT. Protein sequence: CASSLRLDRAEAFF.

DNA for the CDR3: TGTGCCACCAGCAGAGACCCTATCGGGGGAACAGTGTCTCACACTGAAGCTTTCTTT. Its protein is CATSRDPIGGTVSHTEAFF. V usage is TRBV15 and J usage is TRBJ1-1, with a tentative D call TRBD1 (5 bases). Per the germline V gene, CDR1 is LNHNV and CDR2 is YYDKDF (reference sequence). V gave up 0 bases and J gave up 3 bases, with 23 bases separating them. This CDR3 contains 19 residues.

The chain has TRBV5-6 and TRBJ2-1; 15 nucleotides align to TRBD2. The J segment lost 7 bases and the V segment lost 3 bases, leaving 5 bases of the junction unmatched. CDR1 is SGHDT, CDR2 YYEEEE, per germline. CDR3 size: 16 residues. CDR3 DNA sequence: TGTGCCAGCAGCTCCGGGACTAGCGGGAGGAAGAATGAGCAGTTCTTC. Its protein is CASSSGTSGRKNEQFF.

V gene TRBV28 combines with J gene TRBJ2-6; D is ambiguous. V shed 2 bases and J shed 0 bases, with 5 bases lying between them. Germline V gene lookup returns CDR1 MDHEN and CDR2 SYDVKM. The CDR3 has 15 residues. The DNA of the CDR3 is TGTGCCAGCAGTTTAGTCCGCTCTGGGGCCAACGTCCTGACTTTC. It codes for CASSLVRSGANVLTF. Full variable domain (missing parts from reference TRBV28 and TRBJ2-6): DVKVTQSSRYLVKRTGEKVFLECVQDMDHENMFWYRQDPGLGLRLIYFSYDVKMKEKGDIPEGYSVSREKKERFSLILESASTNQTSMYLCASSLVRSGANVLTFGAGSRLTVL.

This sequence joins TRBV4-1 and TRBJ2-5; 7 positions match TRBD1. Judging by the DNA end, TRBJ2-7 fits better; the J call may be wrong. Germline lookup yields CDR1 MGHRA and CDR2 YSYEKL. The CDR3 is made up of 15 amino acids. The DNA of the CDR3 is TGCGCCAGCAGTCATCAACGGACAGGAGAATACGAGCAGTACTTC. Its protein is CASSHQRTGEYEQYF.

The chain combines TRBV28 with TRBJ2-7; possible D gene TRBD2, 6 bases. CDR1 is MDHEN and CDR2 is SYDVKM in the germline V gene. CDR3 size: 14 residues. Trimming shortened V by 4 bases and J by 2 bases, and 12 bases separated the two germline ends. The CDR3, as DNA: TGTGCCAGCAGTTCCGCTAGCGCAACCTACGAGCAGTACTTC. Amino acid sequence: CASSSASATYEQYF.

The genes are TRBV6-5 and TRBJ2-3; TRBD2 agrees at 8 bases. This CDR3 is 15 amino acids long. CDR1 is MNHEY and CDR2 is SVGAGI in the germline V gene. Trimming took 6 bases from V and 3 from J; bases not matched to a gene: 8. The CDR3, as DNA: TGTGCCAGCAGACAACCGGGACTAGGAACAGATACGCAGTATTTT. Amino acids: CASRQPGLGTDTQYF.

This chain links TRBV15 with TRBJ2-5; D is possibly TRBD2 (5 bases). The better agreement between TRBJ2-7 and the DNA end casts doubt on the J call. Germline assignment: CDR1 LNHNV and CDR2 YYDKDF (reference sequence). The CDR3 has 15 residues. Here the CDR3 reads CATSERALNHYEQYF. The DNA of the CDR3 is TGTGCCACCAGCGAGAGGGCTCTAAACCACTACGAGCAGTACTTC.

This sequence joins TRBV6-6 and TRBJ1-3; a weak D match, TRBD1 (5 bases). Trimming cost V 7 bases and J 0 bases, with 13 bases left between them. Germline CDR1 MNHNY, CDR2 SVGAGI (reference sequence). The CDR3 runs to 15 residues. CDR3 sequence reads: CASKNGASSGNTIYF. CDR3 bases: TGTGCCAGCAAAAATGGGGCTAGCTCTGGAAACACCATATATTTT.

The chain has TRBV2 and TRBJ2-7; a possible D gene is TRBD1 (5 bases). Trimming removed 3 bases from V and 0 bases from J, with 12 bases in between. Germline V CDR1 and CDR2: SNHLY, FYNNEI. The length of the CDR3 is 15 residues. The CDR3 DNA reads TGTGCCAGCAGTGATGAAGGTGGACACTCCTACGAGCAGTACTTC. It specifies CASSDEGGHSYEQYF.

The V gene is TRBV9, the J gene TRBJ2-1; 7 nucleotides align to TRBD2. This CDR3 spans 15 amino acids. The J segment lost 2 bases and the V segment lost 5 bases, leaving 7 bases of the junction unmatched. Germline-derived CDR1 and CDR2 are SGDLS and YYNGEE. CDR3 protein: CASSGTKGTYNEQFF. CDR3 DNA: TGTGCCAGCAGTGGGACTAAAGGGACCTACAATGAGCAGTTCTTC.

The CDR3 DNA sequence: TGTGCCAGCAGGGCAGGGGCCGCAGGAGGGACCCAGTACTTC. This translates into CASRAGAAGGTQYF. The chain carries TRBV2 and TRBJ2-5; a possible D gene is TRBD1 (6 bases). Trimming cost V 6 bases and J 7 bases, with 18 bases left between them. In germline, CDR1 is SNHLY, CDR2 FYNNEI. The CDR3 contains 14 residues.

V gene TRBV28 combines with J gene TRBJ2-7; 8 nucleotides line up with TRBD2. Germline V gene lookup returns CDR1 MDHEN and CDR2 SYDVKM. CDR3 length: 14 amino acids. Trimming at V came to 2 bases and at J to 6 bases, leaving 6 bases not matched to a gene. The CDR3 is CASSLHSREAEQYF. In DNA, the CDR3 is TGTGCCAGCAGTTTACACTCGCGGGAGGCCGAGCAGTACTTC.

The chain uses TRBV5-1 and TRBJ2-5; TRBD2 aligns across 8 bases. With 4 bases clipped from V and 1 base from J, the junction kept 9 bases outside the gene matches. Germline V gene sequence: CDR1 SGHRS, CDR2 YFSETQ. The CDR3 is made up of 16 amino acids. CDR3 in DNA: TGCGCCAGCAGCCGGGGGGGTAGCGGTTTCCAAGAGACCCAGTACTTC. The encoded protein is CASSRGGSGFQETQYF. The full variable domain, its missing parts supplied by reference TRBV5-1 and TRBJ2-5, is KAGVTQTPRYLIKTRGQQVTLSCSPISGHRSVSWYQQTPGQGLQFLFEYFSETQRNKGNFPGRFSGRQFSNSRSEMNVSTLELGDSALYLCASSRGGSGFQETQYFGPGTRLLVL.

The CDR3 is CASSEFQREVDGELFF. The DNA of the CDR3 is TGCGCCAGCAGCGAGTTTCAGCGGGAGGTGGACGGGGAGCTGTTTTTT. This chain joins TRBV5-1 and TRBJ2-2, with 9 nucleotides matching TRBD2. J lost 7 bases, V lost 4 bases, and 11 bases had no gene match. This CDR3 contains 16 residues. Looked up from germline, CDR1 is SGHRS and CDR2 is YFSETQ.

The chain is built from TRBV28 and TRBJ2-7; 8 bases fit TRBD2. The V gene end was trimmed by 3 bases and the J gene end by 4 bases; junction bases not matched to a gene: 8. Germline lookup yields CDR1 MDHEN and CDR2 SYDVKM. This CDR3 spans 15 amino acids. The CDR3: CASSFYSGGDYEQYF. As DNA, the CDR3 is TGTGCCAGCAGTTTTTACAGCGGGGGCGATTACGAGCAGTACTTC.

This chain connects TRBV7-2 to TRBJ2-5; D possibly corresponds to TRBD2 (6 bases). The CDR3 totals 14 residues. Germline CDR1 SGHTA, CDR2 FQGNSA. The germline V and J ends were trimmed by 5 bases and 4 bases, with 14 bases remaining between them. The CDR3 loop reads CASSIGGVRETQYF. DNA for the CDR3: TGTGCCAGCAGCATTGGCGGGGTCCGAGAGACCCAGTACTTC.

This chain links TRBV28 with TRBJ2-7; D is possibly TRBD2 (6 bases). CDR3 length equals 14 residues. V lost 5 bases, J lost 2 bases, and 13 bases lay in between. The germline CDR1 and CDR2 sequences are MDHEN and SYDVKM. This chain's CDR3 is CASSTFGRPYEQYF. CDR3 DNA sequence: TGTGCCAGCAGTACCTTCGGGAGACCCTACGAGCAGTACTTC.

The CDR3 nucleotides read TGTGCCACCTACAGGGGCTACGAGCAGTACTTC. Amino acid sequence: CATYRGYEQYF. The chain is built from TRBV6-1 and TRBJ2-5; 7 nucleotides align to TRBD1. The DNA matches TRBJ2-7 better at its end, which makes the J call doubtful. Germline V lookup: CDR1 MNHNS, CDR2 SASEGT. The CDR3 is made up of 11 amino acids.

This chain joins TRBV7-2 and TRBJ2-7; possibly TRBD2 for D (5 bases). Trimming left V 5 bases short and J 2 bases short, with 13 bases between. The V gene's germline CDR1 is SGHTA and CDR2 FQGNSA. This CDR3 is 14 amino acids long. DNA for the CDR3: TGTGCCAGCAGCCTTCTGGACTTGCCCTACGAGCAGTACTTC. It translates to CASSLLDLPYEQYF.

The chain couples TRBV6-6 to TRBJ2-1; TRBD2 is a possible D gene (6 bases). In germline, CDR1 is MNHNY, CDR2 SVGAGI (reference sequence). The CDR3 contains 14 residues. Trimming left V 10 bases short and J 0 bases short, with 13 bases between. This chain's CDR3 is CATTPGSSYNEQFF. The CDR3 nucleotides read TGTGCCACCACCCCCGGGAGCTCCTACAATGAGCAGTTCTTC.

The chain uses TRBV7-6 and TRBJ2-3; 8 nucleotides line up with TRBD1. The V segment lost 5 bases and the J segment 3 bases; nucleotides outside the gene matches: 7. Germline CDR1 SGHVS, CDR2 FNYEAQ. The CDR3 totals 15 residues. CDR3 sequence: CASSIGQGITDTQYF. The CDR3 DNA reads as TGTGCCAGCAGCATCGGACAGGGAATAACAGATACGCAGTATTTT.

The chain uses TRBV5-1 and TRBJ2-1; 10 bases match TRBD2. V shed 5 bases and J 5 bases; nucleotides not matched to a gene: 10. CDR3 length equals 16 residues. CDR1 and CDR2 (germline): SGHRS, YFSETQ. The CDR3 nucleotides are TGCGCCAGCAGGGGACCTAGCGGGAGCACCCACAATGAGCAGTTCTTC. Protein product: CASRGPSGSTHNEQFF. Using reference TRBV5-1 and TRBJ2-1 for the parts outside the CDR3, the full variable domain is KAGVTQTPRYLIKTRGQQVTLSCSPISGHRSVSWYQQTPGQGLQFLFEYFSETQRNKGNFPGRFSGRQFSNSRSEMNVSTLELGDSALYLCASRGPSGSTHNEQFFGPGTRLTVL.

The chain links TRBV2 to TRBJ2-1, with 12 bases that match TRBD2. The CDR3 consists of 14 residues. Trimming took 10 bases from V and 10 from J; bases not matched to a gene: 11. Germline CDR1 and CDR2: SNHLY and FYNNEI. The DNA of the CDR3 is TGTGCCACGCATCGAGCTAGCGGGAGGGAAGAGCAGTTCTTC. It translates to CATHRASGREEQFF.

V usage is TRBV10-3 and J usage is TRBJ2-7; TRBD2 aligns across 11 bases. The germline gives CDR1 ENHRY, CDR2 SYGVKD. Unmatched junction bases numbered 6, after V lost 6 bases and J lost 5 bases. This CDR3 region has 14 residues. CDR3 sequence reads: CAIRAGLAEDEQYF. DNA of the CDR3: TGTGCCATCAGAGCGGGACTAGCGGAAGACGAGCAGTACTTC.

The chain has TRBV6-6 and TRBJ2-3, with TRBD1 matching 7 bases. Trimming at V came to 0 bases and at J to 6 bases, leaving 9 bases not matched to a gene. Germline CDR1 reads MNHNY; CDR2 reads SVGAGI (reference sequence). This CDR3 spans 16 amino acids. The CDR3 spells CASSYSGGAIPDTQYF. The CDR3 DNA follows: TGTGCCAGCAGTTACTCAGGGGGCGCGATACCTGATACGCAGTATTTT.